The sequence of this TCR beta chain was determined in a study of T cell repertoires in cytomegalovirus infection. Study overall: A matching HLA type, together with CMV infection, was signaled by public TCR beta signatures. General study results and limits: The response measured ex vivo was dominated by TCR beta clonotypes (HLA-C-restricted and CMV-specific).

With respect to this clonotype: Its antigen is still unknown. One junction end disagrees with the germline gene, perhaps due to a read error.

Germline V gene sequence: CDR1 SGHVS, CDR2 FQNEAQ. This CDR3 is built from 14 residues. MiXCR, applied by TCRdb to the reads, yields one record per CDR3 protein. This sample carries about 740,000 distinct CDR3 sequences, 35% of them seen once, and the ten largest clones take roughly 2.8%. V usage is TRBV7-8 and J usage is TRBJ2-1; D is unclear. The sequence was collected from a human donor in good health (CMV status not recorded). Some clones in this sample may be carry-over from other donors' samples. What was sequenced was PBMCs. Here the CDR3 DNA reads TGTGCCAGCAGCCCGCGCCCTCCCGAGGTGGAGCATTTCTTC. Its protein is CASSPRPPEVEHFF.